These T cell receptor beta chains were read from a single sample in a study of CXCR3-negative and CXCR3-positive naive CD8 T cells. TCRdb reprocessed the 5' RACE reads, keeping one entry per CDR3 protein, no DNA. The sample table sets out some 64,000 distinct CDR3 sequences. The material sequenced was naive CXCR3+ CD8+ T cells from blood. Every receptor here comes from a human donor in good health. Some clones in this sample may be carry-over from other donors' samples. CDR3s include the opening cysteine and the closing phenylalanine or tryptophan.

J	V	CDR3
TRBJ2-7	TRBV12-3/TRBV12-4	CASSPRETSYEQYF
TRBJ1-4	TRBV4-3	CASSPYTDYEKLFF
TRBJ1-1	TRBV29-1	CSVGLRGTEAFF
TRBJ2-1	TRBV20-1	CSARPMGREYNEQFF
TRBJ2-3	TRBV2	CARTSGATDTQYF
TRBJ2-7	TRBV10-3	CAIRTPADDYEQYF
TRBJ2-2	TRBV13	CASSLLLGSGENTGELFF
TRBJ2-1	TRBV14	CASSPTSSYNEQFF
TRBJ2-1	TRBV29-1	CSVHPIGTLNEQFF
TRBJ2-5	TRBV28	CASRPLGSSQETQYF